This T cell receptor beta chain was retrieved from a study of T-cell reconstitution after alpha-beta-depleted transplantation in children. Notes on the study in general: Recipient T cells and thymic progenitors that survived gave rise to the high TCRbeta diversity observed at day 60 in some patients.

Details on this clonotype: Its antigen remains unknown.

TCRbeta library preparation incorporated unique molecular identifiers. MiXCR, run by TCRdb on the PCR reads, gives a single entry per CDR3 protein. Of some 450,000 distinct CDR3 sequences detected, about 40% appear once; the ten largest clones hold 25% to 30%. Trimming shortened V by 0 bases and J by 5 bases, and 14 bases separated the two germline ends. The CDR3 is 16 amino acids. Germline CDR1 reads SGHRS; CDR2 reads YFSETQ. The sequence came from a girl aged 2-10 years with aplastic anemia, due to receive a stem cell transplant. The V call is TRBV5-1, the J call TRBJ2-2; D gene unclear. Sequences were derived from PBMCs, sampled before TCRalphabeta/CD19-depleted stem cell transplant. The CDR3 region has the DNA TGCGCCAGCAGCTTGGGGACCATTAGGTGGACCGGGGAGCTGTTTTTT. It yields the protein CASSLGTIRWTGELFF.